This T cell receptor (beta chain) was captured in a study of blood T cell repertoires in COVID-19. Produced via immunoSEQ multiplex PCR; TCRdb's table is partial and in-frame only. The sample contains around 100,000 clones, approximately 85% of which appear only once. The V and J ends lost 6 bases and 0 bases respectively, with 12 bases between them. The CDR3 is 15 residues long. CDR1 is MDHEN and CDR2 is SYDVKM in the germline V gene. Sequencing was performed on peripheral blood. This rearrangement joins TRBV28 to TRBJ2-1; TRBD2 is a possible D gene (6 bases). The origin of this receptor is a man between 35 and 55 years old with acute or convalescent COVID-19. This CDR3 reads CASSPGLLSYNEQFF. In DNA, the CDR3 is TGTGCCAGCAGCCCGGGACTCCTCTCCTACAATGAGCAGTTCTTC.